A selection of T cell receptor beta chains follows, all from one sample in a study of technical replicates of blood from a handful of donors. Data came from immunoSEQ multiplex PCR; TCRdb stores just in-frame clones and leaves some out. In the table there are roughly 14,000 clones, 70% to 90% of which are singletons. The specimen sequenced was PBMCs. Receptor source: a human donor in good health. Both conserved end residues are part of each CDR3. A D gene is named only where the DNA matches it firmly. Size is stated for part of the rows, as once, few or many counts, or as a class when the clone is expanded.

V gene: TRBV27
J gene: TRBJ2-1
clone size: NA
D gene: NA
CDR3 protein: CASSFSDRARNEQFF
CDR3 DNA: TGTGCCAGCAGTTTTAGCGACCGAGCGCGGAATGAGCAGTTCTTC

V gene: TRBV29-1
J gene: TRBJ2-1
clone size: NA
D gene: NA
CDR3 protein: CSVEAGDYEQFF
CDR3 DNA: TGCAGCGTTGAAGCCGGGGACTATGAGCAGTTCTTC

V gene: TRBV19
J gene: TRBJ2-7
clone size: NA
D gene: NA
CDR3 protein: CASSNLAGPSYEQYF
CDR3 DNA: TGTGCCAGTAGTAACCTGGCGGGCCCCTCCTACGAGCAGTACTTC

V gene: TRBV30
J gene: TRBJ1-1
clone size: few
D gene: NA
CDR3 protein: CAWSVPIVGRAFF
CDR3 DNA: TGTGCCTGGAGTGTTCCCATAGTTGGTCGGGCTTTCTTT

V gene: TRBV15
J gene: TRBJ2-7
clone size: once
D gene: NA
CDR3 protein: CATSSSTGPFSEQYF
CDR3 DNA: TGTGCCACCAGCAGTTCGACAGGCCCCTTTAGTGAGCAGTACTTC

V gene: TRBV7-9
J gene: TRBJ1-1
clone size: NA
D gene: NA
CDR3 protein: CATAHKGGTEAFF
CDR3 DNA: TGTGCCACCGCACACAAAGGAGGCACTGAAGCTTTCTTT

V gene: TRBV15
J gene: TRBJ2-7
clone size: NA
D gene: TRBD2
CDR3 protein: CATSRDRTSGTYEQYF
CDR3 DNA: TGTGCCACCAGCAGAGATCGTACTAGCGGGACCTACGAGCAGTACTTC

V gene: TRBV19
J gene: TRBJ2-4
clone size: NA
D gene: NA
CDR3 protein: CASSIGPQGQNIQYF
CDR3 DNA: TGTGCCAGTAGTATAGGACCCCAGGGGCAAAACATTCAGTACTTC

V gene: TRBV5-1
J gene: TRBJ1-1
clone size: NA
D gene: TRBD1
CDR3 protein: CASSLLQGGNTEAFF
CDR3 DNA: TGCGCCAGCAGCTTGTTGCAGGGGGGGAACACTGAAGCTTTCTTT

V gene: TRBV6-1
J gene: TRBJ2-5
clone size: NA
D gene: NA
CDR3 protein: CATTPVRETQYF
CDR3 DNA: TGTGCCACCACACCCGTCCGAGAGACCCAGTACTTC

V gene: TRBV5-4
J gene: TRBJ1-2
clone size: NA
D gene: NA
CDR3 protein: CASSFDTSNYGYTF
CDR3 DNA: TGTGCCAGCAGCTTCGACACGTCTAACTATGGCTACACCTTC

V gene: TRBV28
J gene: TRBJ1-1
clone size: NA
D gene: TRBD1
CDR3 protein: CASTVGTANTEAFF
CDR3 DNA: TGTGCCAGCACCGTCGGGACAGCGAACACTGAAGCTTTCTTT

V gene: TRBV27
J gene: TRBJ2-1
clone size: NA
D gene: TRBD2
CDR3 protein: CATATSGRADEQFF
CDR3 DNA: TGTGCCACCGCCACTAGCGGGAGGGCCGATGAGCAGTTCTTC

V gene: TRBV7-9
J gene: TRBJ2-2
clone size: NA
D gene: NA
CDR3 protein: CASSLVRGQGGPGELFF
CDR3 DNA: TGTGCCAGCAGCTTAGTTCGCGGGCAGGGAGGTCCCGGGGAGCTGTTTTTT

V gene: TRBV6-5
J gene: TRBJ1-2
clone size: NA
D gene: TRBD1
CDR3 protein: CASSDGTEYGYTF
CDR3 DNA: TGTGCCAGCAGTGACGGGACAGAGTATGGCTACACCTTC

V gene: TRBV18
J gene: TRBJ1-1
clone size: few
D gene: NA
CDR3 protein: CASSSQQDEAFF
CDR3 DNA: TGTGCCAGCTCGTCTCAACAGGATGAAGCTTTCTTT

V gene: TRBV7-9
J gene: TRBJ2-3
clone size: NA
D gene: TRBD1
CDR3 protein: CASSSNRGKNTDTQYF
CDR3 DNA: TGTGCCAGCAGCTCCAACAGGGGCAAGAATACAGATACGCAGTATTTT

V gene: TRBV5-1
J gene: TRBJ2-5
clone size: once
D gene: TRBD1
CDR3 protein: CASSPGQQQETQYF
CDR3 DNA: TGCGCCAGCAGCCCGGGACAGCAACAAGAGACCCAGTACTTC

V gene: TRBV5-1
J gene: TRBJ1-4
clone size: NA
D gene: NA
CDR3 protein: CASSPGSTNEKLFF
CDR3 DNA: TGCGCCAGCAGCCCGGGGTCCACTAATGAAAAACTGTTTTTT

V gene: TRBV27
J gene: TRBJ1-2
clone size: once
D gene: NA
CDR3 protein: CASSLYAGRSNNYGYTF
CDR3 DNA: TGTGCCAGCAGTTTATATGCGGGCAGGAGCAATAACTATGGCTACACCTTC

V gene: TRBV9
J gene: TRBJ2-4
clone size: once
D gene: NA
CDR3 protein: CASSVDQGLGNIQYF
CDR3 DNA: TGTGCCAGCAGCGTAGATCAGGGGTTGGGAAACATTCAGTACTTC

V gene: TRBV30
J gene: TRBJ1-1
clone size: few
D gene: NA
CDR3 protein: CAWIRSGLEAFF
CDR3 DNA: TGTGCCTGGATACGGTCCGGACTTGAAGCTTTCTTT

V gene: TRBV20-1
J gene: TRBJ2-1
clone size: NA
D gene: NA
CDR3 protein: CSASPRDEQFF
CDR3 DNA: TGCAGTGCTAGTCCGCGGGATGAGCAGTTCTTC

V gene: TRBV27
J gene: TRBJ2-1
clone size: NA
D gene: NA
CDR3 protein: CASSLSRSLNEQFF
CDR3 DNA: TGTGCCAGCAGTTTATCGCGGAGTTTAAATGAGCAGTTCTTC

V gene: TRBV4-1
J gene: TRBJ2-7
clone size: NA
D gene: NA
CDR3 protein: CASSQDLSSRTDLEQYF
CDR3 DNA: TGCGCCAGCAGCCAAGATCTTTCGAGTAGGACTGATTTGGAGCAGTACTTC

V gene: TRBV7-9
J gene: TRBJ2-1
clone size: NA
D gene: TRBD2
CDR3 protein: CASSISLADYNEQFF
CDR3 DNA: TGTGCCAGCAGCATATCGCTAGCGGACTACAATGAGCAGTTCTTC

V gene: TRBV9
J gene: TRBJ2-7
clone size: few
D gene: TRBD1
CDR3 protein: CASSVDGQGAYEQYF
CDR3 DNA: TGTGCCAGCAGCGTAGATGGACAGGGGGCTTACGAGCAGTACTTC

V gene: TRBV7-9
J gene: TRBJ1-2
clone size: few
D gene: NA
CDR3 protein: CASSFVMSSYRSNYGYTF
CDR3 DNA: TGTGCCAGCAGCTTCGTGATGAGTAGTTACAGATCTAACTATGGCTACACCTTC

V gene: TRBV7-6
J gene: TRBJ2-3
clone size: NA
D gene: TRBD2
CDR3 protein: CASSLVGGRPSTDTQYF
CDR3 DNA: TGTGCCAGCAGCTTAGTAGGCGGGAGACCTTCCACAGATACGCAGTATTTT

V gene: TRBV19
J gene: TRBJ1-2
clone size: NA
D gene: TRBD1
CDR3 protein: CASSPTGVNYGYTF
CDR3 DNA: TGTGCCAGTAGCCCGACAGGGGTCAACTATGGCTACACCTTC

V gene: TRBV29-1
J gene: TRBJ2-2
clone size: NA
D gene: TRBD1
CDR3 protein: CSAQGASGELFF
CDR3 DNA: TGCAGCGCCCAGGGGGCGAGCGGGGAGCTGTTTTTT

V gene: TRBV27
J gene: TRBJ2-2
clone size: NA
D gene: NA
CDR3 protein: CASSSGNTGELFF
CDR3 DNA: TGTGCCAGCAGTTCAGGGAACACCGGGGAGCTGTTTTTT

V gene: TRBV27
J gene: TRBJ2-7
clone size: NA
D gene: TRBD2
CDR3 protein: CASGRLAGRYEQYF
CDR3 DNA: TGTGCCAGCGGAAGACTAGCGGGACGTTACGAGCAGTACTTC

V gene: TRBV2
J gene: TRBJ2-1
clone size: few
D gene: TRBD2
CDR3 protein: CASSRDYHNEQFF
CDR3 DNA: TGTGCCAGCAGTAGGGACTACCACAATGAGCAGTTCTTC

V gene: TRBV4-1
J gene: TRBJ1-5
clone size: NA
D gene: NA
CDR3 protein: CASSQGIGENQPQHF
CDR3 DNA: TGCGCCAGCAGCCAAGGTATCGGGGAGAATCAGCCCCAGCATTTT

V gene: TRBV6-5
J gene: TRBJ1-2
clone size: NA
D gene: NA
CDR3 protein: CASSPSGLTYDSF
CDR3 DNA: TGTGCCAGCAGTCCCTCGGGACTGACTTACGATTCCTTC

V gene: TRBV14
J gene: TRBJ1-1
clone size: NA
D gene: NA
CDR3 protein: CASSQDGVPTTEAFF
CDR3 DNA: TGTGCCAGCAGCCAAGATGGAGTCCCGACCACTGAAGCTTTCTTT

V gene: TRBV14
J gene: TRBJ2-6
clone size: NA
D gene: TRBD1
CDR3 protein: CASSPINLRQGLKANVLTF
CDR3 DNA: TGTGCCAGCAGCCCAATTAACCTTCGACAGGGTTTAAAGGCCAACGTCCTGACTTTC

V gene: TRBV19
J gene: TRBJ1-1
clone size: once
D gene: NA
CDR3 protein: CASSIAGQKMNTEAFF
CDR3 DNA: TGTGCCAGTAGTATAGCTGGACAGAAAATGAACACTGAAGCTTTCTTT

V gene: TRBV13
J gene: TRBJ2-7
clone size: NA
D gene: TRBD2
CDR3 protein: CASSRPWDGAGVYEQYF
CDR3 DNA: TGTGCCAGCAGTCGCCCCTGGGACGGGGCGGGGGTTTACGAGCAGTACTTC

V gene: TRBV2
J gene: TRBJ2-5
clone size: NA
D gene: TRBD1
CDR3 protein: CASSKQGLETQYF
CDR3 DNA: TGTGCCAGCAGCAAACAGGGGTTGGAGACCCAGTACTTC

V gene: TRBV6-5
J gene: TRBJ2-5
clone size: NA
D gene: TRBD1
CDR3 protein: CASSYSGTGKETQYF
CDR3 DNA: TGTGCCAGCAGTTACTCCGGGACAGGGAAAGAGACCCAGTACTTC